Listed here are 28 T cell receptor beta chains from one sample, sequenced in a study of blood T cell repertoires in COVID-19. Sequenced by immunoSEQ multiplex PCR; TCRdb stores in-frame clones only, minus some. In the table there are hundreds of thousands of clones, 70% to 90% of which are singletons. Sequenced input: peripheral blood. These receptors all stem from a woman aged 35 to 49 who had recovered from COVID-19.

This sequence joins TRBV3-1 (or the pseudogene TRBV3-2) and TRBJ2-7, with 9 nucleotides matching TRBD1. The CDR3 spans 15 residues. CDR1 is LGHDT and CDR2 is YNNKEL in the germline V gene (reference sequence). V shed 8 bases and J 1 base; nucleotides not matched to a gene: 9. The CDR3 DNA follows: TGTGCCAGCCAATCCGGACAGGGGCGTTCCTACGAGCAGTACGTC. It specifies CASQSGQGRSYEQYV.

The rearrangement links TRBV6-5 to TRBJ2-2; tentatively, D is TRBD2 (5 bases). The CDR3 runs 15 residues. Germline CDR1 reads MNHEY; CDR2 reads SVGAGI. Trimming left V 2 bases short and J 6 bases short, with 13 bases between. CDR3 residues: CASSYVGVGSGELFF. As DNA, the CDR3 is TGTGCCAGCAGTTACGTGGGAGTTGGATCCGGGGAGCTGTTTTTT.

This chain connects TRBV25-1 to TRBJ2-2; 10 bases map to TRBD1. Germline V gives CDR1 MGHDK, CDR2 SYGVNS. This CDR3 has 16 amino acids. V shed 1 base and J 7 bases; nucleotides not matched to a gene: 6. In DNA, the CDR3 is TGTGCCAGCAGTGAATGGGGGACAGGGGCCGTCGGGGAGCTGTTTTTT. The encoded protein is CASSEWGTGAVGELFF.

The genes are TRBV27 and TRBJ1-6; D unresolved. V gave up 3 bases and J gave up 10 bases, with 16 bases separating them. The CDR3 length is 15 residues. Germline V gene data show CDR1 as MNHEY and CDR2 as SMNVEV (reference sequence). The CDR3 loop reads CASSFAGSRASPLHF. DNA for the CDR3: TGTGCCAGCAGTTTTGCGGGATCCCGGGCCTCACCCCTCCACTTT.

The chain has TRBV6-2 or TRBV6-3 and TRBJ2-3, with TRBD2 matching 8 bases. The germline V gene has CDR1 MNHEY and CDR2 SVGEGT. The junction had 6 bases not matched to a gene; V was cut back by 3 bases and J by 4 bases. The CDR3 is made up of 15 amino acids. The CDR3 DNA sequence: TGTGCCAGCAGTTATGGAGGCGGGGGGCCAGATACGCAGTATTTT. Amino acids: CASSYGGGGPDTQYF.

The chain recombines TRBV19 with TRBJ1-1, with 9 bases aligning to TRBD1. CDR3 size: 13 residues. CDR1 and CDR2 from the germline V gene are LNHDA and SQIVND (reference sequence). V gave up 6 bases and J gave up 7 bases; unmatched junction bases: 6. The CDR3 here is CASRRQGEGEAFF. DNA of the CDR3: TGTGCCAGTAGACGACAGGGGGAGGGTGAAGCTTTCTTT.

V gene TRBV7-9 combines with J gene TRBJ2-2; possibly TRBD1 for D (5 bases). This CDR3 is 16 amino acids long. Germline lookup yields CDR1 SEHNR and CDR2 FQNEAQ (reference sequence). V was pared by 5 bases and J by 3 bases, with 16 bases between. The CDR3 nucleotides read TGTGCCAGCAGCCCCCTACAGGCTTGGGACACCGGGGAGCTGTTTTTT. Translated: CASSPLQAWDTGELFF.

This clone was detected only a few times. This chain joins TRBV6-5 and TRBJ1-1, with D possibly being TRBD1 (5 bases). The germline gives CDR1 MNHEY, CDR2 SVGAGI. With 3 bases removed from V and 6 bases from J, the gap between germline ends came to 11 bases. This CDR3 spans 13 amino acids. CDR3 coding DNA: TGTGCCAGCAGTTATGGCGGGGGATCTGAAGCTTTCTTT. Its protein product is CASSYGGGSEAFF.

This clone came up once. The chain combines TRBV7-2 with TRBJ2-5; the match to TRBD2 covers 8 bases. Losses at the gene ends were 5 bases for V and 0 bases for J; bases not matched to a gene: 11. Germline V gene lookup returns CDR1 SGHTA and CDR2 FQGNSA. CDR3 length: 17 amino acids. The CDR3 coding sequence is TGTGCCAGCAGCCCCGCCCCTAGCGGGTACTACCAAGAGACCCAGTACTTC. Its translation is CASSPAPSGYYQETQYF.

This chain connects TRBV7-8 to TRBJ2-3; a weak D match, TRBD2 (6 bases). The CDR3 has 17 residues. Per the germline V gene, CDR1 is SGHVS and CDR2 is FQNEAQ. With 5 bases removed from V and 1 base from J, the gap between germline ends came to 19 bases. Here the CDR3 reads CASSRAAGGVGTDTQYF. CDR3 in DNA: TGTGCCAGCAGCCGAGCAGCGGGTGGTGTTGGCACAGATACGCAGTATTTT. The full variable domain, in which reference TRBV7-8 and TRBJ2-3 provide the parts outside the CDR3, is GAGVSQSPRYKVAKRGQDVALRCDPISGHVSLFWYQQALGQGPEFLTYFQNEAQLDKSGLPSDRFFAERPEGSVSTLKIQRTQQEDSAVYLCASSRAAGGVGTDTQYFGPGTRLTVL.

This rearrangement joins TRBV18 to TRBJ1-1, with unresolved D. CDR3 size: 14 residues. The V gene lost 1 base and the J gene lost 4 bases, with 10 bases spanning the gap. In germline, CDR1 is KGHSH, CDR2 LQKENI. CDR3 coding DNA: TGTGCCAGCTCACCACTCCCAGGAGGCACTGAAGCTTTCTTT. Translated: CASSPLPGGTEAFF.

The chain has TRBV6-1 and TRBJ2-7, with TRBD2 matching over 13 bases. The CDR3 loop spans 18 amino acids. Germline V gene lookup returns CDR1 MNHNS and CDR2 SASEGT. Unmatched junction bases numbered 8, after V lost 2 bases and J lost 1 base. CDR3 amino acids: CASSEWGTSGTQSYEQYF. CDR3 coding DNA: TGTGCCAGCAGTGAATGGGGGACTAGCGGGACCCAATCCTACGAGCAGTACTTC.

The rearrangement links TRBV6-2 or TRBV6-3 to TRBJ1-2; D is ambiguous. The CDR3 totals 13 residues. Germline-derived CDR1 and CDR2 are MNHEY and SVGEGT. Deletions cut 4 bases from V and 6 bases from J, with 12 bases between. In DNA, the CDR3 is TGTGCCAGCAGTTGGGCGCTATTGAATGGCTACACCTTC. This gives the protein CASSWALLNGYTF.

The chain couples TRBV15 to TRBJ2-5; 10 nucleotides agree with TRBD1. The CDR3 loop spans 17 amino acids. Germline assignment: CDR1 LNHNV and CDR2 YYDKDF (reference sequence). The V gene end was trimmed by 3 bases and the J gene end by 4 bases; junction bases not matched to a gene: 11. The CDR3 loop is CATSRAYPGQGRETQYF. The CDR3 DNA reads TGTGCCACCAGCAGGGCTTATCCGGGACAGGGGCGAGAGACCCAGTACTTC.

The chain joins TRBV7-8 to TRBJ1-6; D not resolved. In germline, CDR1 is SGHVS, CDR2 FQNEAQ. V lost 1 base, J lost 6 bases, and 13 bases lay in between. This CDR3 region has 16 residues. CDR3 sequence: CASSLGAATTNSPLHF. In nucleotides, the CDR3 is TGTGCCAGCAGCTTAGGGGCAGCCACAACTAATTCACCCCTCCACTTT.

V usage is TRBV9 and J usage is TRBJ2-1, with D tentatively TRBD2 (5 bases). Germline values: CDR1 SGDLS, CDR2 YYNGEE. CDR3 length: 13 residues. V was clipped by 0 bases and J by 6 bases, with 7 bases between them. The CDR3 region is CASSVAGSNEQFF. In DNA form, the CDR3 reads TGTGCCAGCAGCGTAGCTGGGAGCAATGAGCAGTTCTTC. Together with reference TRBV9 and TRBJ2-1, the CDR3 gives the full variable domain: DSGVTQTPKHLITATGQRVTLRCSPRSGDLSVYWYQQSLDQGLQFLIQYYNGEERAKGNILERFSAQQFPDLHSELNLSSLELGDSALYFCASSVAGSNEQFFGPGTRLTVL.

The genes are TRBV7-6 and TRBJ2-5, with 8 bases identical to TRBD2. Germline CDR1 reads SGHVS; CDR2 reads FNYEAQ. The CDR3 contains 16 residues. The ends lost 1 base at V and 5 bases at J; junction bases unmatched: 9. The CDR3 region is CASSLVTGGGMETQYF. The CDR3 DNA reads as TGTGCCAGCAGCTTAGTTACGGGGGGGGGAATGGAGACCCAGTACTTC.

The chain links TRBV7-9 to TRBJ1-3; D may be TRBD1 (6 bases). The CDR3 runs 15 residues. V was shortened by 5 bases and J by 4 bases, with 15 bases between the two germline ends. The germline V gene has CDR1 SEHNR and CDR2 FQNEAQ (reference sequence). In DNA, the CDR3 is TGTGCCAGCAGCCTCGAGGGGGGGTCGGGAAACACCATATATTTT. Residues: CASSLEGGSGNTIYF.

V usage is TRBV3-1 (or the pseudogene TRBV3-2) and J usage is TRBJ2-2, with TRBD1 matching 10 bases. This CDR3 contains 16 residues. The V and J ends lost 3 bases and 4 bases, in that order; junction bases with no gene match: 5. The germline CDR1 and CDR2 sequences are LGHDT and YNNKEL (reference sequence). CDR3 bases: TGTGCCAGCAGCCACTCGCGGACAGGGGGCACCGGGGAGCTGTTTTTT. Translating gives CASSHSRTGGTGELFF.

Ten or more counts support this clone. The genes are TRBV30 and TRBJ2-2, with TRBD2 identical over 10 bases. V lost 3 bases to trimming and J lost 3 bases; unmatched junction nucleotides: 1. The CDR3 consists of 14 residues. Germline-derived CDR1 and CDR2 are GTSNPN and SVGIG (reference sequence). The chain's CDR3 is CAWRGTSDTGELFF. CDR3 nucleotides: TGTGCCTGGAGAGGGACTAGCGACACCGGGGAGCTGTTTTTT.

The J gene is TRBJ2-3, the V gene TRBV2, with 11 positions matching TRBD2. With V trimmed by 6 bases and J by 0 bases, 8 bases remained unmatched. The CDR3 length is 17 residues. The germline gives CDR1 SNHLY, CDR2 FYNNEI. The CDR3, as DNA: TGTGCCAGCAGGGAACGACTAGCGGGGTTTAGCACAGATACGCAGTATTTT. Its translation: CASRERLAGFSTDTQYF. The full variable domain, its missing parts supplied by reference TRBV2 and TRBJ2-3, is EPEVTQTPSHQVTQMGQEVILRCVPISNHLYFYWYRQILGQKVEFLVSFYNNEISEKSEIFDDQFSVERPDGSNFTLKIRSTKLEDSAMYFCASRERLAGFSTDTQYFGPGTRLTVL.

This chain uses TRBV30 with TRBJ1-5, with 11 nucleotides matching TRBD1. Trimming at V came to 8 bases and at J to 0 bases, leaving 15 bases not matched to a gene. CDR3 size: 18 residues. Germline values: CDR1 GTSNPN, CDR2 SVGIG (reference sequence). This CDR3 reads CAGSGDRGLGYSNQPQHF. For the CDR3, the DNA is TGTGCCGGTTCCGGGGACAGGGGGTTGGGGTATAGCAATCAGCCCCAGCATTTT. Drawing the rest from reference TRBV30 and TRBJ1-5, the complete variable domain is SQTIHQWPATLVQPVGSPLSLECTVEGTSNPNLYWYRQAAGRGLQLLFYSVGIGQISSEVPQNLSASRPQDRQFILSSKKLLLSDSGFYLCAGSGDRGLGYSNQPQHFGDGTRLSIL.

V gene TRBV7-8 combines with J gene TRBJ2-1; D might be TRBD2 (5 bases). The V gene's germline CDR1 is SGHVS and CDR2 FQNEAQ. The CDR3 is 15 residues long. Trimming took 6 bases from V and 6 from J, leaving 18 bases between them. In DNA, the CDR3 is TGTGCCAGCAGGAACCCTCTAGCTTCCCTCAATGAGCAGTTCTTC. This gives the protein CASRNPLASLNEQFF. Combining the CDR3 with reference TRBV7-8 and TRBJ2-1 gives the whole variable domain GAGVSQSPRYKVAKRGQDVALRCDPISGHVSLFWYQQALGQGPEFLTYFQNEAQLDKSGLPSDRFFAERPEGSVSTLKIQRTQQEDSAVYLCASRNPLASLNEQFFGPGTRLTVL.

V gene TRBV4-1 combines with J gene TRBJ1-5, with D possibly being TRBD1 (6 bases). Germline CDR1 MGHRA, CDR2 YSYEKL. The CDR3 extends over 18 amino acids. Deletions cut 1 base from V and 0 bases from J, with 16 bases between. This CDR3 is CASSQGGRVPYSNQPQHF. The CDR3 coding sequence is TGCGCCAGCAGCCAAGGGGGGCGAGTTCCCTATAGCAATCAGCCCCAGCATTTT.

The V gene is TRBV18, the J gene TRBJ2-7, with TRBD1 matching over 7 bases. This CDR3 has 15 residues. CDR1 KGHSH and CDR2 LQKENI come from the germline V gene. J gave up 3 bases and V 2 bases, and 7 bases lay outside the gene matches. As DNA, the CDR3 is TGTGCCAGCTCACCAAATCCGACAGGGAGCTACGAGCAGTACTTC. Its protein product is CASSPNPTGSYEQYF. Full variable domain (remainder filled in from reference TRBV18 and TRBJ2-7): NAGVMQNPRHLVRRRGQEARLRCSPMKGHSHVYWYRQLPEEGLKFMVYLQKENIIDESGMPKERFSAEFPKEGPSILRIQQVVRGDSAAYFCASSPNPTGSYEQYFGPGTRLTVT.

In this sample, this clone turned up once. In nucleotides, the CDR3 is TGTGCCAGCAGCTTACCGGGCAGGGGGCGAGGGACTGAAGCTTTCTTT. Translated, it gives CASSLPGRGRGTEAFF. V is TRBV7-8 and J is TRBJ1-1; 8 nucleotides align to TRBD1. The length of the CDR3 is 16 residues. The germline V gene has CDR1 SGHVS and CDR2 FQNEAQ. Trimming took 2 bases from V and 5 from J; bases not matched to a gene: 10.

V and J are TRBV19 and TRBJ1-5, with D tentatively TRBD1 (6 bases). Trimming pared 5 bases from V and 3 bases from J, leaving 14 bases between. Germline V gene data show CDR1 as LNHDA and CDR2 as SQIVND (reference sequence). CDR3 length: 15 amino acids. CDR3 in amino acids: CASSPTGTPNQPQHF. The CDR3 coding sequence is TGTGCCAGTAGTCCCACCGGGACACCCAATCAGCCCCAGCATTTT.

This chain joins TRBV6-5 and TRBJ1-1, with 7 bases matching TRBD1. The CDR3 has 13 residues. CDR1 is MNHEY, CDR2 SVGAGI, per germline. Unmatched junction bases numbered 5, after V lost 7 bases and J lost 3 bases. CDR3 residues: CASTPDRDTEAFF. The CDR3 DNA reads TGTGCCAGCACCCCAGACAGGGACACTGAAGCTTTCTTT.